The source of this T cell receptor beta chain is a study of regulatory T cells in long-lasting Graves disease. This clonotype was observed a few times. Its antigen remains unidentified. Whole-study findings and limits: Those with persistent disease had in common more public clonotypes (2,741) than new patients (roughly 1,000).

V was shortened by 10 bases and J by 3 bases, with 13 bases between the two germline ends. This CDR3 has 13 amino acids. Germline V gene sequence: CDR1 LNHDA, CDR2 SQIVND (reference sequence). Relying on iRepertoire HTBI primers and Arm-PCR of CDR3 regions, the team built TCR beta libraries. TCRdb re-analysed the multiplex PCR reads in MiXCR, keeping a single row per CDR3 protein. The sample lists hundreds of thousands of distinct CDR3 sequences, roughly 15% seen once, with about 18% in the top ten. Time point specified: newly diagnosed GD, antithyroid drugs for less than 3 months. Scientists built the TCR library using RNA that was extracted from PBMCs. The sample also formed part of further work on T cells in Graves' hyperthyroidism and ophthalmopathy. From that study: Exclusions: uncontrolled infection, other autoimmune disease, pregnancy, lactation. For the diagnoses, clinical symptoms, serum thyroxine and TRAb, thyroid ultrasound and orbital computed tomography were used. The TCR CDR3 first-round RT-PCR relied on the HTBI primer set.

This receptor was taken from a woman in her twenties or thirties with Graves disease. The chain recombines TRBV19 with TRBJ2-1, with D perhaps TRBD2 (5 bases). The material was peripheral blood mononuclear cells (PBMCs), obtained at new diagnosis, from a patient treated with antithyroid drugs. CDR3 region: CATNAGDYNEQFF. CDR3 nucleotide sequence: TGTGCCACCAATGCGGGCGACTACAATGAGCAGTTCTTC.